These 17 T cell receptor beta chains were all obtained from the same sample, sequenced in a study of blood T cell repertoires in COVID-19. Sequencing used immunoSEQ multiplex PCR; TCRdb keeps in-frame clones, though not all of them. The sample records 150,000 to 200,000 clones, over 70% being singletons. The sample comprised peripheral blood. These receptors were obtained from a woman of 80 years or more with active or convalescent COVID-19.

The CDR3 sequence: CASSLTLTGAVGANYGYTF. The CDR3 bases are TGTGCCAGCAGCTTAACTTTAACGGGAGCGGTAGGAGCTAACTATGGCTACACCTTC. This sequence joins TRBV11-3 and TRBJ1-2; D gene uncertain. The CDR3 loop spans 19 amino acids. Germline V gene data show CDR1 as SGHNT and CDR2 as YENEEA. Trimming took off 2 bases at V and 0 bases at J, with 22 bases between the two ends.

V gene TRBV25-1 combines with J gene TRBJ1-4; TRBD1 might be the D (6 bases). V lost 4 bases and J lost 7, with 16 bases in between. Germline CDR1 reads MGHDK; CDR2 reads SYGVNS. The CDR3 consists of 15 residues. CDR3 amino acids: CASSAVGGVGEKLFF. CDR3 DNA sequence: TGTGCCAGCAGTGCCGTAGGGGGGGTTGGTGAAAAACTGTTTTTT.

The V and J genes are TRBV5-4 and TRBJ1-2; the match to TRBD1 covers 7 bases. Germline lookup yields CDR1 SGHNT and CDR2 YYREEE (reference sequence). The CDR3 spans 14 residues. After removal of 4 bases from V and 5 bases from J, the junction contained 8 bases not matched to a gene. The CDR3 region has the DNA TGTGCCAGCAGCCCAGGGGGGCAGGGGTATGGCTACACCTTC. Residues: CASSPGGQGYGYTF. Based on the CDR3 plus reference TRBV5-4 and TRBJ1-2, the full variable domain is ETGVTQSPTHLIKTRGQQVTLRCSSQSGHNTVSWYQQALGQGPQFIFQYYREEENGRGNFPPRFSGLQFPNYSSELNVNALELDDSALYLCASSPGGQGYGYTFGSGTRLTVV.

This rearrangement joins TRBV5-1 to TRBJ2-1; 9 bases map to TRBD1. The CDR3 length is 14 residues. Germline V lookup: CDR1 SGHRS, CDR2 YFSETQ. After removal of 4 bases from V and 8 bases from J, the junction contained 7 bases not matched to a gene. For the CDR3, the DNA is TGCGCCAGCAGCCAAGGACAGGGGTTCGATGAGCAGTTCTTC. As protein: CASSQGQGFDEQFF.

DNA for the CDR3: TGTGCCAGCAGTTCTAGGACTAGCCTCCCCCTGGATGAGCAGTTCTTC. It is translated as CASSSRTSLPLDEQFF. The chain is built from TRBV6-2 or TRBV6-3 and TRBJ2-1, with TRBD2 identical over 8 bases. V shed 4 bases and J 8 bases; nucleotides not matched to a gene: 13. Germline CDR1 and CDR2: MNHEY and SVGEGT. The CDR3 sequence is 16 residues long.

The chain carries TRBV2 and TRBJ2-7; D perhaps matches TRBD1 (6 bases). CDR1 and CDR2 from the germline V gene are SNHLY and FYNNEI. The CDR3 loop spans 15 amino acids. V lost 6 bases and J lost 0, with 15 bases in between. The CDR3 loop reads CASSEQGGSSYEQYF. The DNA for the CDR3 is TGTGCCAGCAGCGAACAGGGTGGGTCCTCCTACGAGCAGTACTTC.

The chain links TRBV19 to TRBJ1-2; 7 bases fit TRBD1. In germline, CDR1 is LNHDA, CDR2 SQIVND (reference sequence). Unmatched junction bases numbered 9, after V lost 4 bases and J lost 7 bases. The CDR3 loop spans 14 amino acids. The CDR3 DNA reads TGTGCCAGTAGTACCACCGGGACAGCAAGTGGCTACACCTTC. Translation: CASSTTGTASGYTF.

The chain recombines TRBV11-3 with TRBJ2-5, with D tentatively TRBD1 (5 bases). The CDR3 length is 15 residues. Trimming left V 3 bases short and J 0 bases short, with 11 bases between. Germline values: CDR1 SGHNT, CDR2 YENEEA. The CDR3 spells CASSLGRQYQETQYF. The CDR3, as DNA: TGTGCCAGCAGCTTGGGCAGACAGTACCAAGAGACCCAGTACTTC.

The J gene is TRBJ2-6, the V gene TRBV3-1 (or the pseudogene TRBV3-2), with TRBD1 identical over 9 bases. The CDR3 length is 18 residues. V dropped 4 bases and J dropped 2; count of bases not matched to a gene: 9. Germline CDR1 LGHDT, CDR2 YNNKEL (reference sequence). The CDR3 bases are TGTGCCAGCAGCCCCTACGCGACAGGGGGAACTGGGGCCAACGTCCTGACTTTC. As protein: CASSPYATGGTGANVLTF.

The chain is built from TRBV15 and TRBJ2-2, with 8 bases that match TRBD2. Germline V CDR1 and CDR2: LNHNV, YYDKDF (reference sequence). This CDR3 has 18 amino acids. V dropped 0 bases and J dropped 6; count of bases not matched to a gene: 12. CDR3 coding DNA: TGTGCCACCAGCAGAGATCCGGGGGGGCCTGTCTCGGCCGGGGAGCTGTTTTTT. Residues: CATSRDPGGPVSAGELFF. Using reference TRBV15 and TRBJ2-2 for the parts outside the CDR3, the full variable domain is DAMVIQNPRYQVTQFGKPVTLSCSQTLNHNVMYWYQQKSSQAPKLLFHYYDKDFNNEADTPDNFQSRRPNTSFCFLDIRSPGLGDTAMYLCATSRDPGGPVSAGELFFGEGSRLTVL.

This clone was recorded once. The chain joins TRBV3-1 (or the pseudogene TRBV3-2) to TRBJ1-1; possible D gene TRBD1, 5 bases. Germline-derived CDR1 and CDR2 are LGHDT and YNNKEL (reference sequence). V was clipped by 1 base and J by 8 bases, with 14 bases between them. The CDR3 is 14 residues long. The CDR3 region has the DNA TGTGCCAGCAGCCAAGTCCCCGGGGGAGGCGAAGCTTTCTTT. This translates into CASSQVPGGGEAFF.

This sequence joins TRBV5-1 and TRBJ1-1; weak D call: TRBD1 (5 bases). Between the trimmed V and J ends, which lost 5 bases and 0 bases, there was a span of 20 bases. The germline gives CDR1 SGHRS, CDR2 YFSETQ. The CDR3 runs to 17 residues. The CDR3 here is CASSKGAGGVMNTEAFF. The CDR3 DNA reads as TGCGCCAGCAGTAAGGGAGCGGGAGGGGTCATGAACACTGAAGCTTTCTTT.

CDR3 amino acids: CASSFRDRVNGYTF. The CDR3 DNA sequence: TGTGCCAGCAGTTTCAGGGACAGGGTGAATGGCTACACCTTC. The V call is TRBV6-5, the J call TRBJ1-2; 9 nucleotides line up with TRBD1. The germline V gene encodes CDR1 MNHEY and CDR2 SVGAGI. The ends lost 4 bases at V and 6 bases at J; junction bases unmatched: 6. The CDR3 spans 14 residues.

This clone showed up just a few times. This chain connects TRBV14 to TRBJ1-3, with D unclear. Trimming cost V 0 bases and J 0 bases, with 9 bases left between them. CDR1 SGHDN and CDR2 FVKESK come from the germline V gene. This CDR3 has 16 residues. CDR3 sequence (DNA): TGTGCCAGCAGCCAAGACTCGAGAATCTCTGGAAACACCATATATTTT. It encodes CASSQDSRISGNTIYF.

V is TRBV29-1 and J is TRBJ1-1; D is perhaps TRBD1 (6 bases). The CDR3 totals 13 residues. Germline CDR1 SQVTM, CDR2 ANQGSEA. V lost 7 bases and J lost 1, with 13 bases in between. This CDR3 reads CSARDTQNTEAFF. CDR3 sequence (DNA): TGCAGCGCCCGGGACACCCAGAACACTGAAGCTTTCTTT.

The table lists this clone with a count of one. V gene TRBV7-2 combines with J gene TRBJ1-2; D is ambiguous. V was clipped by 4 bases and J by 6 bases, with 12 bases between them. The CDR3 sequence is 13 residues long. Germline-derived CDR1 and CDR2 are SGHTA and FQGNSA. This CDR3 reads CASSWEASDGYTF. The CDR3 bases are TGTGCCAGCAGCTGGGAGGCTTCAGATGGCTACACCTTC.

The chain recombines TRBV5-1 with TRBJ2-6; 15 nucleotides match TRBD2. The V gene end was trimmed by 2 bases and the J gene end by 2 bases; junction bases not matched to a gene: 2. CDR1 is SGHRS, CDR2 YFSETQ, per germline. CDR3 size: 18 residues. CDR3 in amino acids: CASSLGLAGGPGANVLTF. CDR3 coding DNA: TGCGCCAGCAGCTTAGGACTAGCGGGGGGGCCTGGGGCCAACGTCCTGACTTTC. Filled out from reference TRBV5-1 and TRBJ2-6, the complete variable domain reads KAGVTQTPRYLIKTRGQQVTLSCSPISGHRSVSWYQQTPGQGLQFLFEYFSETQRNKGNFPGRFSGRQFSNSRSEMNVSTLELGDSALYLCASSLGLAGGPGANVLTFGAGSRLTVL.